This is a list of T cell receptor beta chains from one sample in a study of cytomegalovirus exposure and HLA in healthy donors. Assay used: immunoSEQ multiplex PCR; TCRdb lists only in-frame clones, some missing. The sample has about 230,000 clones, approximately 81% seen once. The source material was PBMCs. Source of these receptors: a human donor in good health. Each CDR3 is given with its conserved first and last residue. The D gene is left open where the match is weak. Part of the rows lack a size; the others show once, few, many or a class for expanded clones.

J gene | CDR3 length | D gene | clone size | V gene | CDR3 protein | CDR3 DNA
TRBJ2-7 | 14 | TRBD2 | - | TRBV27 | CASSLTGGLDRLYF | TGTGCCAGCAGTTTAACTGGCGGACTAGATCGTCTGTACTTC
TRBJ2-7 | 14 | TRBD1 | - | TRBV6-1 | CASSEAGQLGEQYF | TGTGCCAGCAGTGAAGCGGGACAGTTGGGCGAGCAGTACTTC
TRBJ1-2 | 13 | - | - | TRBV5-1 | CASSLDPGNGYTF | TGCGCCAGCAGCTTGGACCCAGGGAACGGCTACACCTTC
TRBJ1-2 | 16 | TRBD1 | - | TRBV14 | CASSQGSGTGEYGYTF | TGTGCCAGCAGCCAAGGGTCCGGGACAGGGGAATATGGCTACACCTTC
TRBJ2-3 | 15 | TRBD1 | - | TRBV27 | CASKLWTGGTDTQYF | TGTGCCAGCAAATTGTGGACAGGTGGCACAGATACGCAGTATTTT
TRBJ2-7 | 14 | TRBD2 | once | TRBV28 | CASTPSGRGYEQYF | TGTGCCAGCACCCCTAGCGGGAGAGGCTACGAGCAGTACTTC
TRBJ2-1 | 15 | TRBD1 | - | TRBV27 | CASINSYSGQHEQFF | TGTGCCAGCATCAACTCATATTCGGGACAGCATGAGCAGTTCTTC
TRBJ2-1 | 15 | TRBD2 | - | TRBV5-1 | CASTGLGRSANEQFF | TGCGCCAGCACCGGACTAGGTCGGTCGGCCAATGAGCAGTTCTTC
TRBJ2-3 | 11 | - | - | TRBV2 | CASSSLDTQYF | TGTGCCAGCAGTAGCTTGGATACGCAGTATTTT
TRBJ2-5 | 13 | - | - | TRBV28 | CASRLAAQETQYF | TGTGCCAGCAGACTAGCCGCCCAAGAGACCCAGTACTTC